These 9 T cell receptor beta chains were all obtained from the same sample, sequenced in a study of control samples from healthy donors and cancer patients. The method was immunoSEQ multiplex PCR; TCRdb's version includes in-frame clones alone and lacks a portion of them. Of some 130,000 clones in the sample, about 95% were seen once. The sample consisted of blood. The receptors were sampled from a man aged 25 to 40 in good health.

This rearrangement joins TRBV27 to TRBJ1-6, with D tentatively TRBD1 (5 bases). CDR1 is MNHEY, CDR2 SMNVEV, per germline (reference sequence). This CDR3 comprises 14 residues. V shed 3 bases and J shed 4 bases, with 7 bases lying between them. The CDR3 spells CASSLGQYNSPLHF. The CDR3 region has the DNA TGTGCCAGCAGTTTGGGGCAGTATAATTCACCCCTCCACTTT.

This chain connects TRBV7-9 to TRBJ2-5; 7 bases agree with TRBD2. The germline V gene has CDR1 SEHNR and CDR2 FQNEAQ (reference sequence). The CDR3 contains 17 residues. V was clipped by 4 bases and J by 2 bases; unmatched bases: 13. CDR3 loop: CASSSSQGGWYQETQYF. In nucleotides, the CDR3 is TGTGCCAGCAGCTCATCGCAGGGAGGGTGGTATCAAGAGACCCAGTACTTC.

This chain links TRBV3-1 (or the pseudogene TRBV3-2) with TRBJ2-7, with D uncertain. V gave up 0 bases and J gave up 5 bases, with 14 bases separating them. The CDR3 extends over 15 amino acids. Germline-derived CDR1 and CDR2 are LGHDT and YNNKEL (reference sequence). CDR3 in amino acids: CASSQDAQIPNEQYF. CDR3 nucleotides: TGTGCCAGCAGCCAAGATGCACAGATCCCCAACGAGCAGTACTTC.

The chain combines TRBV15 with TRBJ1-1; a possible D gene is TRBD1 (5 bases). Between the trimmed V and J ends, which lost 1 base and 1 base, there was a span of 10 bases. CDR1 LNHNV and CDR2 YYDKDF come from the germline V gene (reference sequence). CDR3 size: 15 residues. In DNA form, the CDR3 reads TGTGCCACCAGCAGAGGACCGAGGGGGAACACTGAAGCTTTCTTT. It specifies CATSRGPRGNTEAFF.

CDR3 in DNA: TGTGCCAGCAGTTACTCGGAGAGGGGCTACCCCGGGGAGCTGTTTTTT. It translates to CASSYSERGYPGELFF. The J gene is TRBJ2-2, the V gene TRBV6-5; TRBD1 or TRBD2 may be the D gene (5 bases each). CDR3 length: 16 residues. The germline CDR1 and CDR2 sequences are MNHEY and SVGAGI. The germline V and J ends were trimmed by 0 bases and 6 bases, with 14 bases remaining between them.

The chain couples TRBV19 to TRBJ1-5; the D gene is possibly TRBD1 (5 bases). V lost 0 bases to trimming and J lost 4 bases, with 13 bases between them. Germline V gives CDR1 LNHDA, CDR2 SQIVND (reference sequence). The CDR3 consists of 16 residues. CDR3 bases: TGTGCCAGTAGTATAGATGACAGCAGCTCAAATCAGCCCCAGCATTTT. Encoded protein: CASSIDDSSSNQPQHF.

Regarding this clone: Here the CDR3 omits its conserved ending phenylalanine or tryptophan, so a read error is the likely source. Because the CDR3's place on the DNA is in doubt, the DNA is left out and the CDR3 is given as listed by TCRdb. The chain joins TRBV7-2 to TRBJ1-1. Looked up from germline, CDR1 is SGHTA and CDR2 is FQGNSA. The CDR3 is 14 residues long, counting both termini. CDR3 in amino acids: CASSLVGGRVVLLI.

The chain links TRBV4-1 to TRBJ2-7; TRBD1 is a possible D gene (6 bases). CDR1 is MGHRA and CDR2 is YSYEKL in the germline V gene. Trimming removed 1 base at V and 4 bases at J, with 14 bases between. The CDR3 is made up of 15 amino acids. CDR3 residues: CASSQAPQGPYEQYF. The CDR3 coding sequence is TGCGCCAGCAGCCAAGCACCACAGGGCCCATACGAGCAGTACTTC.

The chain joins TRBV7-2 to TRBJ2-7, with 11 bases identical to TRBD2. V lost 5 bases to trimming and J lost 2 bases; unmatched junction nucleotides: 8. The CDR3 consists of 16 residues. The germline gives CDR1 SGHTA, CDR2 FQGNSA. CDR3 amino acids: CASSPATSGVTYEQYF. The CDR3 DNA sequence: TGTGCCAGCAGCCCAGCGACTAGCGGGGTTACCTACGAGCAGTACTTC. The whole variable domain, filled in from reference TRBV7-2 and TRBJ2-7, reads GAGVSQSPSNKVTEKGKDVELRCDPISGHTALYWYRQSLGQGLEFLIYFQGNSAPDKSGLPSDRFSAERTGGSVSTLTIQRTQQEDSAVYLCASSPATSGVTYEQYFGPGTRLTVT.